Following are 20 T cell receptor beta chains from one sample sequenced in a study of blood T cell repertoires in COVID-19. Sequenced by immunoSEQ multiplex PCR; TCRdb stores in-frame clones only, minus some. The sample has some 30,000 clones, more than 70% seen once. The sample comprised peripheral blood. All receptors derive from a human donor in a cohort sampled during active COVID-19.

This chain uses TRBV19 with TRBJ1-2; 7 positions agree with TRBD1. CDR1 is LNHDA and CDR2 is SQIVND in the germline V gene (reference sequence). V was pared by 4 bases and J by 3 bases, with 5 bases of the junction left unmatched. The CDR3 consists of 14 residues. This CDR3 reads CASSTPGQYYGYTF. The CDR3 bases are TGTGCCAGTAGTACACCGGGACAGTACTATGGCTACACCTTC.

This sequence joins TRBV7-6 and TRBJ1-4, with D possibly being TRBD1 (5 bases). The CDR3 length is 16 residues. V lost 5 bases and J lost 3, with 16 bases in between. CDR1 SGHVS and CDR2 FNYEAQ come from the germline V gene. In DNA, the CDR3 is TGTGCCAGCAGCGTAAGGGGCGGTGCGGCTAATGAAAAACTGTTTTTT. Residues: CASSVRGGAANEKLFF.

The chain links TRBV20-1 to TRBJ1-2, with D possibly TRBD1 on 6 matching bases. Germline values: CDR1 DFQATT, CDR2 SNEGSKA (reference sequence). The CDR3 runs to 11 residues. V gave up 6 bases and J gave up 13 bases, with 18 bases separating them. Written as DNA, the CDR3 is TGCAGTGCCCCTGGACAGCCGCATCTCACCTTC. The encoded protein is CSAPGQPHLTF.

The V call is TRBV13, the J call TRBJ1-2; maybe TRBD1 (5 bases). Germline CDR1 PRHDT, CDR2 FYEKMQ (reference sequence). The CDR3 covers 15 residues. V was clipped by 4 bases and J by 2 bases, with 14 bases between them. CDR3 DNA sequence: TGTGCCAGCAGCTACCGGGACTCAGGGAACTATGGCTACACCTTC. It yields the protein CASSYRDSGNYGYTF.

The gene calls are TRBV5-1 and TRBJ2-5; 7 bases fit TRBD1. Unmatched junction bases numbered 5, after V lost 1 base and J lost 2 bases. This CDR3 has 15 residues. Looked up from germline, CDR1 is SGHRS and CDR2 is YFSETQ. CDR3 nucleotides: TGCGCCAGCAGCTTGACAGGGGAACCTCAAGAGACCCAGTACTTC. This codes for CASSLTGEPQETQYF.

The genes are TRBV7-9 and TRBJ2-3; 10 bases are shared with TRBD2. With V trimmed by 4 bases and J by 2 bases, 6 bases remained unmatched. Germline assignment: CDR1 SEHNR and CDR2 FQNEAQ (reference sequence). The CDR3 extends over 16 amino acids. The CDR3 DNA is TGTGCCAGCAGCTGGCCTAGCGGGGGAAACACAGATACGCAGTATTTT. Translation gives CASSWPSGGNTDTQYF. Full variable domain (outside the CDR3, taken from reference TRBV7-9 and TRBJ2-3): DTGVSQNPRHKITKRGQNVTFRCDPISEHNRLYWYRQTLGQGPEFLTYFQNEAQLEKSRLLSDRFSAERPKGSFSTLEIQRTEQGDSAMYLCASSWPSGGNTDTQYFGPGTRLTVL.

This clone appeared once. The gene calls are TRBV30 and TRBJ1-1; D is unresolved. The length of the CDR3 is 12 residues. The V and J ends lost 7 bases and 5 bases respectively, with 14 bases between them. CDR1 is GTSNPN, CDR2 SVGIG, per germline (reference sequence). The DNA of the CDR3 is TGTGCCTTAGACCGAAGGAGGACTGAAGCTTTCTTT. It is translated as CALDRRRTEAFF.

The chain has TRBV27 and TRBJ2-7; a weak D match, TRBD2 (6 bases). Germline assignment: CDR1 MNHEY and CDR2 SMNVEV (reference sequence). V was pared by 7 bases and J by 2 bases, with 15 bases between. This CDR3 spans 14 amino acids. The CDR3 loop is CASTPVGGPYEQYF. CDR3 DNA: TGTGCCAGCACCCCTGTCGGGGGACCCTACGAGCAGTACTTC.

The chain joins TRBV27 to TRBJ2-7; unclear D gene. Looked up from germline, CDR1 is MNHEY and CDR2 is SMNVEV (reference sequence). The ends were cut back, 1 base at V and 1 base at J, with 11 bases in the middle. The CDR3 is 15 amino acids. CDR3 DNA sequence: TGTGCCAGCAGTTTATTTGGTGGCCGATCCTACGAGCAGTACTTC. Amino acid sequence: CASSLFGGRSYEQYF.

This rearrangement joins TRBV19 to TRBJ1-5, with 9 nucleotides matching TRBD1. This CDR3 contains 21 residues. V lost 9 bases, J lost 0 bases, and 24 bases stayed unmatched. Germline V gives CDR1 LNHDA, CDR2 SQIVND (reference sequence). The CDR3 here is CASRGGTGKLLRSYSNQPQHF. The CDR3 nucleotides read TGTGCCAGCCGGGGCGGGACAGGGAAGTTGCTCCGGAGTTATAGCAATCAGCCCCAGCATTTT. Complete variable domain (other parts from reference TRBV19 and TRBJ1-5): DGGITQSPKYLFRKEGQNVTLSCEQNLNHDAMYWYRQDPGQGLRLIYYSQIVNDFQKGDIAEGYSVSREKKESFPLTVTSAQKNPTAFYLCASRGGTGKLLRSYSNQPQHFGDGTRLSIL.

This clone was picked up one time. This rearrangement joins TRBV7-8 to TRBJ2-5; no reliable D call. V was shortened by 5 bases and J by 3 bases, with 7 bases between the two germline ends. This CDR3 has 12 amino acids. The germline CDR1 and CDR2 sequences are SGHVS and FQNEAQ. CDR3 sequence reads: CASSLSEETQYF. The CDR3 nucleotides are TGTGCCAGCAGCCTCAGCGAAGAGACCCAGTACTTC. Full variable domain (missing parts from reference TRBV7-8 and TRBJ2-5): GAGVSQSPRYKVAKRGQDVALRCDPISGHVSLFWYQQALGQGPEFLTYFQNEAQLDKSGLPSDRFFAERPEGSVSTLKIQRTQQEDSAVYLCASSLSEETQYFGPGTRLLVL.

This chain links TRBV7-8 with TRBJ1-3; D gene ambiguous. Trimming took off 5 bases at V and 0 bases at J, with 11 bases between the two ends. The CDR3 has 15 amino acids. The germline V gene has CDR1 SGHVS and CDR2 FQNEAQ. The CDR3 coding sequence is TGTGCCAGCAGCAGCGACGCGATCTCTGGAAACACCATATATTTT. Its translation: CASSSDAISGNTIYF.

The rearrangement joins TRBV5-6 to TRBJ1-3; 8 nucleotides align to TRBD1. The V gene end was trimmed by 2 bases and the J gene end by 2 bases; junction bases not matched to a gene: 3. Germline values: CDR1 SGHDT, CDR2 YYEEEE. The CDR3 spans 15 residues. This chain's CDR3 is CASSFGQGTGNTIYF. The CDR3 nucleotides read TGTGCCAGCAGCTTTGGACAGGGAACTGGAAACACCATATATTTT. Full variable domain (outside the CDR3, taken from reference TRBV5-6 and TRBJ1-3): DAGVTQSPTHLIKTRGQQVTLRCSPKSGHDTVSWYQQALGQGPQFIFQYYEEEERQRGNFPDRFSGHQFPNYSSELNVNALLLGDSALYLCASSFGQGTGNTIYFGEGSWLTVV.

The genes are TRBV7-9 and TRBJ2-7, with D maybe TRBD1 (6 bases). V lost 5 bases to trimming and J lost 1 base, with 12 bases between them. The CDR3 sequence is 14 residues long. Germline lookup yields CDR1 SEHNR and CDR2 FQNEAQ (reference sequence). The CDR3 DNA follows: TGTGCCAGCAGCCTGTGGACAGTTTCCTACGAGCAGTACTTC. Its protein product is CASSLWTVSYEQYF.

V and J are TRBV30 and TRBJ1-3; 7 bases match TRBD1. The CDR3 contains 14 residues. Germline V gives CDR1 GTSNPN, CDR2 SVGIG (reference sequence). The ends lost 3 bases at V and 4 bases at J; junction bases unmatched: 6. In DNA, the CDR3 is TGTGCCTGGAGCGCAGGGGGTGGGGGAAACACCATATATTTT. Residues: CAWSAGGGGNTIYF.

This chain links TRBV3-1 (or the pseudogene TRBV3-2) with TRBJ2-7; the match to TRBD2 covers 7 bases. V was clipped by 1 base and J by 2 bases; unmatched bases: 5. The germline V gene encodes CDR1 LGHDT and CDR2 YNNKEL (reference sequence). The CDR3 runs to 15 residues. CDR3 DNA sequence: TGTGCCAGCAGCCAAGTTAGCGGGCCTACCTACGAGCAGTACTTC. This codes for CASSQVSGPTYEQYF.

The chain recombines TRBV5-1 with TRBJ2-3; D remains unclear. Germline V gene data show CDR1 as SGHRS and CDR2 as YFSETQ. There are 15 residues in the CDR3. Trimming took off 2 bases at V and 2 bases at J, with 12 bases between the two ends. CDR3 nucleotide sequence: TGCGCCAGCAGCTTAGCCCCTTCAAACACAGATACGCAGTATTTT. It encodes CASSLAPSNTDTQYF.

The rearrangement uses TRBV19 and TRBJ2-1; no reliable D call. This CDR3 region has 14 residues. Germline V gene data show CDR1 as LNHDA and CDR2 as SQIVND (reference sequence). V lost 8 bases and J 0 bases, leaving 11 bases between the germline ends. The chain's CDR3 is CASSTVSSYNEQFF. CDR3 DNA sequence: TGTGCCAGTTCTACAGTTAGCTCCTACAATGAGCAGTTCTTC.

This rearrangement joins TRBV7-2 to TRBJ2-1; 12 bases are shared with TRBD2. In germline, CDR1 is SGHTA, CDR2 FQGNSA. V shed 4 bases, J shed 9 bases, and the junction held 7 bases outside the gene matches. This CDR3 comprises 15 residues. CDR3 residues: CASSSSGGAAFEQFF. CDR3 sequence (DNA): TGTGCCAGCAGCTCTAGCGGGGGGGCGGCTTTTGAGCAGTTCTTC.

The CDR3, as DNA: TGTGCCAGCAGCCAAGCCGGGGACAGTGTCTTTGGGGGAAACACCATATATTTT. Its protein product is CASSQAGDSVFGGNTIYF. The chain uses TRBV4-2 and TRBJ1-3; 7 bases align to TRBD1. The length of the CDR3 is 18 residues. Germline-derived CDR1 and CDR2 are LGHNA and YNFKEQ. V lost 1 base to trimming and J lost 4 bases; unmatched junction nucleotides: 13.